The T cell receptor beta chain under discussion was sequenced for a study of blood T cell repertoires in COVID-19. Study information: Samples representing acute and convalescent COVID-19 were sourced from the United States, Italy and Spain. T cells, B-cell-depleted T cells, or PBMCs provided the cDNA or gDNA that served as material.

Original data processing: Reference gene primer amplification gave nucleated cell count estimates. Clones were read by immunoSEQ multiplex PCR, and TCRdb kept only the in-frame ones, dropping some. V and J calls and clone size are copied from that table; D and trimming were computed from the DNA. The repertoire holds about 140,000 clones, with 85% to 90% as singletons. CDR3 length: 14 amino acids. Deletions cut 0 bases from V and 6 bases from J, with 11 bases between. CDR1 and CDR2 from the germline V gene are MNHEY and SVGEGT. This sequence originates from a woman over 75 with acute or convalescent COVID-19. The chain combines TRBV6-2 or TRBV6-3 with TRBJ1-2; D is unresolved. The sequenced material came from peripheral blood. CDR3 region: CASSYSRYGDGYTF. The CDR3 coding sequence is TGTGCCAGCAGTTACTCGAGGTACGGGGATGGCTACACCTTC.